Here is one T cell receptor beta chain with its context. No antigen is known for it. It has no much larger one-base neighbor in the sample; base qualities were not kept. This record belongs to a study of cytomegalovirus exposure and HLA in healthy donors (dated by TCRdb to 2015 to 2018). For the wider study: An earlier analysis of 587 of the donors reported about 260 Gb of sequence data and about 120 million unique TCR beta sequences obtained from roughly 170 million T cells. The study used immunosequencing to profile the T cell repertoires of approximately 650 subjects and linked those repertoires to cytomegalovirus serostatus. Roughly 300 gigabases of sequencing data and 91 million or so unique TCR sequences made up an early release that covered 500 to 650 HLA-typed donors. The number of donors typed differed by locus, with about 629-630 for A, B, C, DRB1 and DQB1, 522 for DQA1, 606 for DPA1, and around 430 for DPB1. Besides the first cohort of roughly 660 subjects, a separate validation cohort made up of 90 to 150 different subjects was used. About five DR-DQ haplotypes were handled as single units for association and clustering, since linkage in the cohort was strong. A later genetic analysis used genome-wide SNP genotypes for about 55% of the 666 donors, treating that subset as a discovery cohort. The study combined high-throughput TCR immunosequencing, statistical association of individual TCRs with disease status, and machine learning to predict cytomegalovirus infection status. Across some 400 genotyped donors of the cohort, an average of 235,054 unique TCR beta nucleotide sequences per donor were sequenced, and roughly 20% of those sequences were non-productive. A later analysis re-examined previously published TCR beta repertoires from roughly 720 donors and added high-resolution HLA genotyping to investigate patterns of TCR occurrence. In the later analysis, no new phenotypic data were used to find candidate immune exposures; instead, reliance was placed on TCR beta sequences and their occurrence across donors. The study aimed to test whether cataloging public T cell receptors could reveal signatures of past pathogen exposure. Every discovery cohort repertoire had been produced on one sequencing platform. HLA typing covered class I and class II loci at four-digit resolution. To decide whether each TCR beta V gene segment behaved as functional or pseudogenic, an earlier analysis of approximately 590 of the donors relied on high-throughput TCR beta sequencing. Of the 398 genotyped donors, around 81% fell in the genetic ancestry cluster associated with self-reported Caucasian donors. Donor age, sex, ethnicity and CMV serostatus were compiled together with the repertoire data.

According to the germline V gene (reference sequence), CDR1 reads MNHEY and CDR2 reads SMNVEV. V is clipped by 3 bases and J by 0 bases, and the sequence between their germline boundaries is 14 bases long. The CDR3 contains 16 residues, cysteine and phenylalanine counted. Only the CDR3 DNA is retained, 48 bases long and in frame from the first base. Library generation was performed with the immunoSEQ multiplex PCR assay. For the multiplex PCR, a mixture combining 60 forward primers for TCR Vbeta segments and 13 reverse primers for TCR Jbeta segments was used. A multiplex PCR assay on genomic DNA amplified the CDR3 region of rearranged TCR beta genes. On the Illumina HiSeq System, the amplified TCR beta libraries were sequenced as 87-base-pair reads. Concerning the study's data processing: In a later analysis, about 80 million unique TCR beta chains were counted across the 650 to 700 repertoires, and roughly 11 million of these chains were shared by at least two donors. Raw reads were error-corrected and collapsed into unique sequences by a nearest-neighbor algorithm in which closely related sequences were merged to remove PCR and sequencing errors. Alignment of CDR3 sequences to IMGT reference sequences was used to assign V, D and J gene segments. For a sequence to be retained, a match of at least six nucleotides to both a V gene segment and a J gene segment was required. A rearrangement counted as productive if the CDR3 had no stop codons and remained in frame with V and J, and every other rearrangement counted as non-productive. Following IMGT convention, CDR3 was defined as the stretch from the second conserved V-encoded cysteine up to the conserved J-encoded phenylalanine. The earlier analysis of fewer than 700 of the donors excluded sequences that lacked an unambiguous match to a single V gene segment. In an earlier analysis of several hundred of the donors, V segments were called functional above 56.7% productive rearrangements and were called segregating when the between-donor standard deviation exceeded 5%. To diagnose cytomegalovirus status from the catalog of TCR beta chain sequences, a statistical classification framework was built. A later analysis assigned V and J genes by comparing TCR nucleotide sequences with IMGT/GENE-DB human TR gene sequences. A later analysis assigned CDR3 sequences and most-parsimonious VDJ recombination scenarios with the TCRdist pipeline. In a later analysis, every TCR beta chain was defined by the combination of its CDR3 amino acid sequence and its V-gene family, and reads without a unique V-gene family were dropped. To address suspected cross-contamination and a sequencing artifact, a later analysis removed approximately 590 highly shared, low-generation-probability nucleotide sequences. A later analysis calculated a clonal expansion index for each public chain from normalized within-repertoire ranks of inferred template counts. A later analysis computed generation probabilities with a VDJ recombination model fitted to out-of-frame rearrangements, and checked the results against IGoR. Hypergeometric tests were used in a later analysis to score TCR-TCR, TCR-HLA and TCR-CMV co-occurrence, with a repertoire-size bias correction applied to the TCR pairs. In a later analysis, false discovery rates were estimated by permuting HLA or CMV assignments 20 times. A later analysis grouped co-occurring TCRs with DBSCAN, adding TCRdist sequence similarity when clustering within HLA-allele-positive subsets. Repertoires with fewer than 30,000 or more than 120,000 public chains were left out of co-occurrence clustering, as were a handful of repertoires with anomalous nucleotide sharing. TCRdb holds this immuneACCESS table with in-frame rearrangements only. Some clones are missing; in checked studies, unresolved V genes explain under half, and the rest has no known cause. That table furnishes V, J and clone size, whereas the DNA furnished D and trimming. The sample table contains a few hundred thousand clones; only one count was recorded for 60% to 80% of them. 1.8% of the sample is in the top ten clones.

The cohort comprised 550 to 700 healthy bone marrow donors. At the time of sampling, all cohort members were nominally healthy, though unrecorded immune exposures were likely present. The donor tested CMV seronegative and was one of the 352 seronegative cohort members. A peripheral blood sample was provided by each donor, and peripheral blood mononuclear cells were used for TCR beta sequencing. The Qiagen DNeasy Blood Extraction Kit was used to extract genomic DNA from the blood cell samples. Paper-wide results and their limitations: In the study, approximately 150 TCR beta chains were listed as associated with cytomegalovirus. Most CMV-associated TCR beta chains appeared to be HLA-restricted in a later analysis, and the HLA associations seemed to be driven largely by CMV exposure. In a later analysis, several top co-occurrence clusters were reported to appear linked to parvovirus B19, influenza, CMV and Epstein-Barr virus. The 87-base-pair reads could not distinguish some IMGT-functional V segments, including TRBV6-2 and TRBV6-3, so those segments were excluded. While some public TCRs were present in many individuals, most TCR sequences turned up only very rarely across donors. A later analysis associated 16,951 TCR beta sequences with specific HLA alleles at a false discovery rate of 0.05. In a later genetic analysis, fewer N-insertions in productive TCRs were reported among donors in an Asian-associated ancestry cluster than the approximately 670-donor mean. This cohort had only TCR beta chains sequenced, and the lack of alpha or paired-chain data limited which features could be detected. In a later analysis, the rate of TCR association differed among HLA loci, with DRB1 alleles having the most associated TCRs and HLA-C alleles having the fewest. Immune exposure information for the cohort was limited to CMV serostatus. A cluster of highly shared sequence variants was judged likely to represent a technical artifact of the sequencing pipeline. In vitro tests confirmed that a few of the cytomegalovirus-associated TCR beta chains recognize cytomegalovirus antigens. Presence/absence analyses assumed roughly uniform sequencing depth across donors, an assumption that may not hold. The classifier was reported to diagnose cytomegalovirus status with high specificity and sensitivity in both the original and validation cohorts. A further reported finding was that TCR beta sequences accurately predicted the HLA-A and HLA-B alleles for most subjects in the first cohort. When HLA alleles, especially DR and DQ, strongly co-occurred, TCR associations were difficult to assign to individual alleles. Over 15 rarely observed V segments, including chromosome 9 orphons, were excluded from the earlier analysis of about 500 of the donors because counts were too low. Linkage disequilibrium might explain the correlated functional status among segregating V segments, but an unknown experimental factor could not be excluded. A later genetic analysis associated a missense DCLRE1C variant with V-gene and J-gene trimming of TCR beta chains, and an independent cohort replicated the association. The authors suggested that the approach could potentially be generalized to other disease states and immunological phenotypes. HLA typing was unavailable for some donors at each locus, so association tests used only the typed subset. Compared with equally common non-associated chains, HLA-associated TCR beta chains in a later analysis were more clonally expanded and had lower generation probabilities. In an earlier analysis of approximately 600 of the donors, most TCR beta V segments were observed in productive rearrangements about 87% or about 30% of the time, broadly matching IMGT annotations.

The receptor was isolated from a woman in her thirties in good health and CMV-seronegative. Sequenced sample: PBMCs. The receptor chain draws on TRBV27 and TRBJ1-1, with TRBD1 tentatively as D gene (5 bases match). The CDR3 region: CASSFLPPGMNTEAFF. The sequenced DNA is TGTGCCAGCAGTTTCCTACCTCCAGGGATGAACACTGAAGCTTTCTTT.